These 30 T cell receptor beta chains were all obtained from the same sample, sequenced in a study of CD8 T cells in Susac syndrome. An amount of RNA that ranged from roughly 0.45 to 1 ug was reverse transcribed with random hexamers. TCRdb called the immunoSEQ multiplex PCR reads again in MiXCR, with one record for every CDR3 protein. Of about 130,000 distinct CDR3 sequences listed, under 95% are singletons. The sample consisted of CD8+ T cells from PBMCs. The receptors shown here come from a human donor with multiple sclerosis.

This sequence joins TRBV19 and TRBJ1-1; D is possibly TRBD1 (5 bases). The CDR3 length is 13 residues. V dropped 10 bases and J dropped 0 bases, with 12 bases sitting between them. Germline V gene sequence: CDR1 LNHDA, CDR2 SQIVND (reference sequence). The CDR3 region has the DNA TGTGCCATAAAAGACAGTCTGAACACTGAAGCTTTCTTT. Amino acids: CAIKDSLNTEAFF.

The rearrangement joins TRBV7-9 to TRBJ2-7; D uncertain. In germline, CDR1 is SEHNR, CDR2 FQNEAQ (reference sequence). The CDR3 sequence is 12 residues long. The V end was cut by 5 bases, the J end by 5 bases, with 10 bases between. The CDR3 spells CASSPFGNEQYF. The CDR3 bases are TGTGCCAGCAGCCCTTTTGGGAACGAGCAGTACTTC.

The gene calls are TRBV20-1 and TRBJ2-5; 9 bases align to TRBD1. From germline, CDR1 is DFQATT and CDR2 SNEGSKA (reference sequence). CDR3 length: 11 amino acids. J gave up 10 bases and V 6 bases, and 6 bases lay outside the gene matches. CDR3: CSADTGGDQYF. The DNA for the CDR3 is TGCAGTGCGGACACAGGGGGCGACCAGTACTTC.

The V and J genes are TRBV6-5 and TRBJ1-3, with D uncertain. The CDR3 is 14 amino acids. Germline V gene data show CDR1 as MNHEY and CDR2 as SVGAGI. Deletions cut 0 bases from V and 1 base from J, with 4 bases between. The CDR3 sequence is CASSYSRSGNTIYF. For the CDR3, the DNA is TGTGCCAGCAGTTACTCAAGGTCTGGAAACACCATATATTTT.

This chain uses TRBV20-1 with TRBJ1-2, with 10 bases fitting TRBD1. CDR3 size: 13 residues. J gave up 7 bases and V 6 bases, and 8 bases lay outside the gene matches. Germline assignment: CDR1 DFQATT and CDR2 SNEGSKA (reference sequence). In DNA, the CDR3 is TGCAGTGCCCCCGGGACAGGGGATTTTGGCTACACCTTC. Translating it yields CSAPGTGDFGYTF.

The chain combines TRBV7-2 with TRBJ2-1; D perhaps matches TRBD2 (5 bases). The CDR3 covers 13 residues. Trimming cost V 2 bases and J 7 bases, with 9 bases left between them. The germline V gene encodes CDR1 SGHTA and CDR2 FQGNSA. CDR3 sequence reads: CASSLSSRNEQFF. The CDR3 bases are TGTGCCAGCAGCTTATCTAGCAGGAATGAGCAGTTCTTC.

This chain connects TRBV30 to TRBJ2-5, with D perhaps assigned TRBD1 or TRBD2 (5 bases each). The CDR3 is made up of 10 amino acids. Germline V gives CDR1 GTSNPN, CDR2 SVGIG (reference sequence). This CDR3 reads CALGEETQYF. The CDR3, as DNA: TGTGCTTTGGGGGAAGAGACCCAGTACTTC.

The V gene is TRBV19, the J gene TRBJ2-1; the match to TRBD2 covers 8 bases. The V gene end was trimmed by 9 bases and the J gene end by 0 bases; junction bases not matched to a gene: 7. The germline CDR1 and CDR2 sequences are LNHDA and SQIVND (reference sequence). The CDR3 has 15 amino acids. CDR3 sequence (DNA): TGTGCCAGCTCCTCTGGGACTAGCTCCTACAATGAGCAGTTCTTC. It yields the protein CASSSGTSSYNEQFF.

V usage is TRBV12-3 or TRBV12-4 and J usage is TRBJ2-2; 10 nucleotides align to TRBD1. V lost 5 bases, J lost 5 bases, and 5 bases stayed unmatched. The CDR3 is made up of 15 amino acids. CDR3 sequence reads: CASSPTGGWTGELFF. The CDR3 coding sequence is TGTGCCAGCAGTCCGACAGGGGGCTGGACCGGGGAGCTGTTTTTT.

This chain connects TRBV7-9 to TRBJ2-3; 7 bases fit TRBD2. The V gene end was trimmed by 8 bases and the J gene end by 5 bases; junction bases not matched to a gene: 1. CDR1 is SEHNR and CDR2 is FQNEAQ in the germline V gene (reference sequence). The CDR3 runs 11 residues. The DNA for the CDR3 is TGTGCCAGCGGGAGGGAAGATACGCAGTATTTT. Translating gives CASGREDTQYF.

This clonotype occurred a few times. The chain links TRBV27 to TRBJ2-7; D ambiguous. From germline, CDR1 is MNHEY and CDR2 SMNVEV (reference sequence). CDR3 length: 12 residues. V gave up 4 bases and J gave up 5 bases, with 9 bases separating them. The CDR3: CASSSWGNEQYF. The CDR3 DNA sequence: TGTGCCAGCAGTTCTTGGGGAAACGAGCAGTACTTC.

V usage is TRBV4-3 and J usage is TRBJ2-1, with 10 positions matching TRBD2. Germline CDR1 reads LGHNA; CDR2 reads YSLEER. J lost 4 bases, V lost 4 bases, and 4 bases had no gene match. The CDR3 is made up of 15 amino acids. DNA of the CDR3: TGCGCCAGCAGCCGCGGACTAGCGGAATACAATGAGCAGTTCTTC. Amino acids: CASSRGLAEYNEQFF.

The rearrangement links TRBV6-5 to TRBJ1-1, with 7 bases identical to TRBD1. CDR1 and CDR2 (germline): MNHEY, SVGAGI. V gave up 4 bases and J gave up 0 bases; unmatched junction bases: 8. The CDR3 is 16 residues long. The CDR3 DNA is TGTGCCAGCAGTTCCGCCGGGACAGACATGAACACTGAAGCTTTCTTT. Translation: CASSSAGTDMNTEAFF.

The chain is built from TRBV5-1 and TRBJ2-7; D is perhaps TRBD1 (6 bases). Germline values: CDR1 SGHRS, CDR2 YFSETQ. The CDR3 runs 14 residues. Deletions cut 3 bases from V and 0 bases from J, with 10 bases between. The CDR3 DNA is TGCGCCAGCAGCTCGGGACAAAACTCCTACGAGCAGTACTTC. Its translation: CASSSGQNSYEQYF.

This clonotype was detected once. This chain connects TRBV29-1 to TRBJ1-1, with 8 nucleotides matching TRBD1. This CDR3 comprises 15 residues. V gave up 6 bases and J gave up 8 bases; unmatched junction bases: 17. CDR1 SQVTM and CDR2 ANQGSEA come from the germline V gene. CDR3 in amino acids: CSVYLTGAQAMEAFF. CDR3 DNA: TGCAGCGTCTACCTGACAGGGGCACAGGCTATGGAAGCTTTCTTT.

The chain recombines TRBV30 with TRBJ1-1, with D maybe TRBD1 (6 bases). Germline assignment: CDR1 GTSNPN and CDR2 SVGIG (reference sequence). Trimming removed 2 bases from V and 1 base from J, with 8 bases in between. The CDR3 is 13 amino acids. The CDR3 bases are TGTGCCTGGAGTCAACAGGGGAACACTGAAGCTTTCTTT. It specifies CAWSQQGNTEAFF.

The chain uses TRBV27 and TRBJ1-5; D gene uncertain. This CDR3 contains 15 residues. V lost 6 bases and J lost 4, with 16 bases in between. CDR1 and CDR2 (germline): MNHEY, SMNVEV (reference sequence). The CDR3 nucleotides read TGTGCCAGCAGGTTTTCGAGGGCAAATAATCAGCCCCAGCATTTT. Amino acids: CASRFSRANNQPQHF.

The genes are TRBV6-1 and TRBJ2-7, with 10 bases fitting TRBD2. This CDR3 comprises 18 residues. Looked up from germline, CDR1 is MNHNS and CDR2 is SASEGT. Trimming removed 1 base from V and 2 bases from J; junction bases left unmatched: 11. CDR3: CASSEESGRAGGPYEQYF. The CDR3, as DNA: TGTGCCAGCAGTGAAGAAAGCGGGAGGGCGGGTGGCCCCTACGAGCAGTACTTC.

The chain combines TRBV4-1 with TRBJ1-1, with D unclear. CDR1 and CDR2 from the germline V gene are MGHRA and YSYEKL. The CDR3 sequence is 14 residues long. The V and J ends lost 5 bases and 3 bases respectively, with 13 bases between them. The DNA of the CDR3 is TGCGCCAGCAGCGCCAGTCGGGTTTACACTGAAGCTTTCTTT. Its translation is CASSASRVYTEAFF.

The chain employs TRBV4-2 and TRBJ2-5; weak D call: TRBD2 (5 bases). The CDR3 has 13 residues. V dropped 5 bases and J dropped 5 bases, with 12 bases sitting between them. Germline CDR1 is LGHNA and CDR2 is YNFKEQ. The CDR3 DNA reads TGTGCCAGCAGCTACGGACTGGGGGAGACCCAGTACTTC. It yields the protein CASSYGLGETQYF.

This sequence joins TRBV3-1 and TRBJ2-4; 9 bases line up with TRBD2. The CDR3 contains 18 residues. From germline, CDR1 is LGHDT and CDR2 YNNKEL (reference sequence). V lost 1 base and J lost 3; bases outside the gene matches: 10. The CDR3 here is CASSQGRLAGWGKNIQYF. The CDR3 nucleotides are TGTGCCAGCAGCCAAGGGCGGCTAGCGGGATGGGGCAAAAACATTCAGTACTTC. The entire variable domain, with the rest obtained from reference TRBV3-1 and TRBJ2-4, is as follows: DTAVSQTPKYLVTQMGNDKSIKCEQNLGHDTMYWYKQDSKKFLKIMFSYNNKELIINETVPNRFSPKSPDKAHLNLHINSLELGDSAVYFCASSQGRLAGWGKNIQYFGAGTRLSVL.

V usage is TRBV11-2 and J usage is TRBJ2-5; D is uncertain. The V gene lost 5 bases and the J gene lost 4 bases, with 17 bases spanning the gap. The CDR3 totals 15 residues. Per the germline V gene, CDR1 is SGHAT and CDR2 is FQNNGV. CDR3 amino acids: CASSPILAPSETQYF. DNA for the CDR3: TGTGCCAGCAGCCCCATCCTTGCGCCCTCAGAGACCCAGTACTTC. The full variable domain, with the rest looked up from reference TRBV11-2 and TRBJ2-5, is EAGVAQSPRYKIIEKRQSVAFWCNPISGHATLYWYQQILGQGPKLLIQFQNNGVVDDSQLPKDRFSAERLKGVDSTLKIQPAKLEDSAVYLCASSPILAPSETQYFGPGTRLLVL.

This chain connects TRBV6-4 to TRBJ2-2; 10 bases map to TRBD2. Trimming at V came to 5 bases and at J to 3 bases, leaving 0 bases not matched to a gene. CDR3 size: 14 residues. Germline CDR1 and CDR2: MRHNA and SNTAGT. The CDR3 DNA reads TGTGCCAGCAGTAGCGGGAGGGACACCGGGGAGCTGTTTTTT. Residues: CASSSGRDTGELFF.

The V call is TRBV28, the J call TRBJ2-7, with 9 nucleotides matching TRBD1. The junction had 4 bases not matched to a gene; V was cut back by 10 bases and J by 0 bases. The germline gives CDR1 MDHEN, CDR2 SYDVKM. This CDR3 has 13 amino acids. In DNA form, the CDR3 reads TGTGCCACCGGGGGACAGGGCTCCTACGAGCAGTACTTC. Protein product: CATGGQGSYEQYF.

V gene TRBV9 combines with J gene TRBJ2-1; D is unresolved. CDR1 is SGDLS and CDR2 is YYNGEE in the germline V gene. Between the trimmed V and J ends, which lost 6 bases and 5 bases, there was a span of 18 bases. CDR3 size: 15 residues. Here the CDR3 DNA reads TGTGCCAGCACCCGTGGGATTCTCCGCAACAATGAGCAGTTCTTC. Amino acids: CASTRGILRNNEQFF.

This chain links TRBV9 with TRBJ2-7; D is possibly TRBD1 (6 bases). The germline gives CDR1 SGDLS, CDR2 YYNGEE. The V end lost 2 bases, the J end lost 0 bases, and 9 bases lay between the germline ends. This CDR3 contains 14 residues. CDR3 protein: CASSVRDTSYEQYF. The CDR3 nucleotides read TGTGCCAGCAGCGTCCGGGACACCTCCTACGAGCAGTACTTC.

The V and J genes are TRBV7-8 and TRBJ2-5; D is ambiguous. With the DNA end fitting TRBJ2-1 better, the J assignment may be wrong. The CDR3 runs to 11 residues. Germline values: CDR1 SGHVS, CDR2 FQNEAQ. The CDR3, as DNA: TGTGCCAGCAGCTTAGATGAGATCCAGTTCTTC. Its translation is CASSLDEIQFF.

This clonotype came up a few times. The genes are TRBV11-2 and TRBJ2-7, with TRBD2 identical over 8 bases. Germline V CDR1 and CDR2: SGHAT, FQNNGV. V dropped 1 base and J dropped 3; count of bases not matched to a gene: 8. The CDR3 consists of 16 residues. The CDR3 DNA follows: TGTGCCAGCAGCTTAGTTGGTAGCGGGGACGTCTACGAGCAGTACTTC. This translates into CASSLVGSGDVYEQYF.

The chain recombines TRBV19 with TRBJ2-7; D call uncertain. This CDR3 spans 12 amino acids. Trimming removed 3 bases at V and 5 bases at J, with 8 bases between. CDR1 and CDR2 from the germline V gene are LNHDA and SQIVND (reference sequence). CDR3 protein: CASSIGINEQYF. The CDR3 bases are TGTGCCAGTAGTATCGGCATCAACGAGCAGTACTTC.

This chain connects TRBV27 to TRBJ1-5; D unresolved. The V gene's germline CDR1 is MNHEY and CDR2 SMNVEV (reference sequence). Trimming left V 3 bases short and J 3 bases short, with 6 bases between. The CDR3 runs to 13 residues. In nucleotides, the CDR3 is TGTGCCAGCAGTTTTGGTCCCAATCAGCCCCAGCATTTT. Translated, it gives CASSFGPNQPQHF.